This entry lists 2 T cell receptor beta chains sequenced from one sample in a study of blood T cell repertoires in COVID-19. Produced via immunoSEQ multiplex PCR; TCRdb's table is partial and in-frame only. The sample has about 180,000 clones, roughly 82% seen once. The sequencing input was peripheral blood. The receptors come from a woman aged 70-85 years with acute or convalescent COVID-19.

The chain employs TRBV5-6 and TRBJ2-7; perhaps TRBD2 as D (5 bases). V was clipped by 1 base and J by 7 bases, with 9 bases between them. Germline CDR1 SGHDT, CDR2 YYEEEE. The CDR3 contains 12 residues. CDR3 region: CASSLPTGEQYF. CDR3 nucleotides: TGTGCCAGCAGCTTGCCTACGGGGGAGCAGTACTTC.

The chain recombines TRBV9 with TRBJ2-1; 9 bases align to TRBD2. The CDR3 has 16 amino acids. Looked up from germline, CDR1 is SGDLS and CDR2 is YYNGEE. With 3 bases clipped from V and 2 bases from J, the junction kept 6 bases outside the gene matches. CDR3 protein: CASSGVAGDPYNEQFF. The CDR3 nucleotides read TGTGCCAGCAGCGGAGTAGCGGGGGACCCCTACAATGAGCAGTTCTTC.